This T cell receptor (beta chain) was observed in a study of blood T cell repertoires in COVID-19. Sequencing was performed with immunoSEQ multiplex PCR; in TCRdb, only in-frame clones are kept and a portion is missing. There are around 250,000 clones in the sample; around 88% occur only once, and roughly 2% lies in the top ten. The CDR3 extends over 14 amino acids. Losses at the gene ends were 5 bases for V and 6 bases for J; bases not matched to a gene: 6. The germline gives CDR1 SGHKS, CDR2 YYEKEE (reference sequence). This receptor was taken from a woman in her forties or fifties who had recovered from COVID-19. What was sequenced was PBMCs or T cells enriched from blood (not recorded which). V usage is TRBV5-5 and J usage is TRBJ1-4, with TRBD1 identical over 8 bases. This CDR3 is CASRATGGDEKLFF. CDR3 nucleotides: TGTGCCAGCAGAGCTACAGGGGGGGATGAAAAACTGTTTTTT.